Following are 7 T cell receptor beta chains from one sample sequenced in a study of OX40 agonist ivuxolimab in advanced cancers. The table came from immunoSEQ multiplex PCR; TCRdb's copy has only in-frame clones and leaves some out. Here the sample spans roughly 16,000 clones, 80% to 85% being singletons. This material consisted of CD4+ or CD8+ T cells sorted from blood, taken in a trial of the OX40 agonist ivuxolimab. The source is an adult with an advanced solid tumor such as melanoma, head and neck, liver or kidney cancer.

This clone was seen a handful of times. The J gene is TRBJ1-3, the V gene TRBV25-1; D gene unclear. Trimming shortened V by 1 base and J by 2 bases, and 15 bases separated the two germline ends. This CDR3 is 17 amino acids long. Germline V gene data show CDR1 as MGHDK and CDR2 as SYGVNS. The CDR3 DNA reads TGTGCCAGCAGTGAATCTCCCAAAACTGAAGCTGGAAACACCATATATTTT. Translating it yields CASSESPKTEAGNTIYF.

This clone has just a few counts. The rearrangement joins TRBV11-2 to TRBJ1-1; D gene unclear. Germline assignment: CDR1 SGHAT and CDR2 FQNNGV. This CDR3 is built from 14 residues. Trimming cost V 0 bases and J 1 base, with 6 bases left between them. CDR3 amino acids: CASSLDLWNTEAFF. The CDR3 DNA sequence: TGTGCCAGCAGCTTAGATCTGTGGAACACTGAAGCTTTCTTT.

The rearrangement links TRBV6-6 to TRBJ2-7; no definite D call. The germline CDR1 and CDR2 sequences are MNHNY and SVGAGI (reference sequence). The CDR3 is made up of 14 amino acids. V gave up 6 bases and J gave up 4 bases, with 16 bases separating them. CDR3 DNA sequence: TGTGCCAGCAGGATGGTAGACTTGGAATACGAGCAGTACTTC. Protein sequence: CASRMVDLEYEQYF.

V gene TRBV30 combines with J gene TRBJ1-6; possibly TRBD1 for D (5 bases). V was trimmed by 0 bases and J by 15 bases, leaving 15 bases between them. This CDR3 spans 13 amino acids. Per germline, CDR1 GTSNPN and CDR2 SVGIG (reference sequence). The CDR3 sequence: CAWSVLGRSDLHF. The CDR3 nucleotides read TGTGCCTGGAGTGTACTGGGACGGTCGGACCTCCACTTT.

This clone turned up a few times. The chain combines TRBV7-3 with TRBJ2-2, with TRBD2 identical over 11 bases. Losses at the gene ends were 5 bases for V and 1 base for J; bases not matched to a gene: 6. Germline V CDR1 and CDR2: SGHTA, FQGTGA. The CDR3 length is 17 residues. CDR3 in amino acids: CASSGSGTSGNTGELFF. CDR3 bases: TGTGCCAGCAGCGGTAGTGGGACTAGCGGGAACACCGGGGAGCTGTTTTTT. The whole variable domain, remainder taken from reference TRBV7-3 and TRBJ2-2, is GAGVSQTPSNKVTEKGKYVELRCDPISGHTALYWYRQSLGQGPEFLIYFQGTGAADDSGLPNDRFFAVRPEGSVSTLKIQRTERGDSAVYLCASSGSGTSGNTGELFFGEGSRLTVL.

The chain couples TRBV6-6 to TRBJ1-5, with D uncertain. Germline CDR1 MNHNY, CDR2 SVGAGI (reference sequence). The CDR3 loop spans 14 amino acids. Trimming removed 3 bases from V and 0 bases from J, with 6 bases in between. In DNA form, the CDR3 reads TGTGCCAGCAGTTATGAGGGTAGCAATCAGCCCCAGCATTTT. Protein: CASSYEGSNQPQHF.

The CDR3 nucleotides read TGCGCCAGCAGTGAGGACAGAGAAACAGATACGCAGTATTTT. Protein sequence: CASSEDRETDTQYF. The gene calls are TRBV10-1 and TRBJ2-3, with TRBD1 as a possible D gene (5 bases). The length of the CDR3 is 14 residues. V lost 2 bases, J lost 3 bases, and 9 bases lay in between. Per the germline V gene, CDR1 is WNHNN and CDR2 is SYGVQD (reference sequence).